This record looks at one TCR beta chain sequence and its context. Its target is unknown. Clones were sequenced by immunoSEQ multiplex PCR, and TCRdb holds only the in-frame ones, with some missing. Of 50,000 to 75,000 clones in the sample, roughly 92% were seen once. This sample was included in a study of OX40 agonist ivuxolimab in advanced cancers. Study information: Ivuxolimab, an antibody that agonizes OX40 (CD134), was administered to the patients.

Patients were excluded for autoimmune disease history or systemic immunosuppression. Study-wide findings and caveats: Clonal expansion in partial responders at 0.1-3.0 mg/kg ranked among the lowest. The CD4+ and CD8+ T cells in the blood had expanded clonally by week 6 at 0.1 to 3.0 mg/kg.

The germline V gene encodes CDR1 MNHEY and CDR2 SMNVEV (reference sequence). Trimming took off 6 bases at V and 5 bases at J, with 11 bases between the two ends. The CDR3 totals 12 residues. Sequenced here: CD4+ or CD8+ T cells sorted from blood, sampled in a trial of the OX40 agonist ivuxolimab. The V gene is TRBV27, the J gene TRBJ2-7; possibly TRBD1 for D (5 bases). This clonotype originated in an adult with an advanced solid tumor such as melanoma, head and neck, liver or kidney cancer. The CDR3 region is CASRAQGHEQYF. CDR3 nucleotides: TGTGCCAGCAGGGCCCAGGGTCACGAGCAGTACTTC.